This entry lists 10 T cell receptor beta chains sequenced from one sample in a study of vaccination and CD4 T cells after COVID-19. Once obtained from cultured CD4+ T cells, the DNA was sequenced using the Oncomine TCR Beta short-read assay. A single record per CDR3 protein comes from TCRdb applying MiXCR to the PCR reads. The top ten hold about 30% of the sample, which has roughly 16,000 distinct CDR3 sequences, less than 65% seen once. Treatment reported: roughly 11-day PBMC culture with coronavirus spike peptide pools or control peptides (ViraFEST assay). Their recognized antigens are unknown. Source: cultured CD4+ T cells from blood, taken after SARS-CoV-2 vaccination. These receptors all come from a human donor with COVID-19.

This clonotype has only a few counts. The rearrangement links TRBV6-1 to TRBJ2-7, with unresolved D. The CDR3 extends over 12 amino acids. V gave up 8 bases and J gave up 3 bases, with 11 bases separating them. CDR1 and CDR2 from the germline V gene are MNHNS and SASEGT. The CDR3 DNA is TGTGCCAGCGCCACGGTTAACTACGAGCAGTACTTC. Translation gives CASATVNYEQYF.

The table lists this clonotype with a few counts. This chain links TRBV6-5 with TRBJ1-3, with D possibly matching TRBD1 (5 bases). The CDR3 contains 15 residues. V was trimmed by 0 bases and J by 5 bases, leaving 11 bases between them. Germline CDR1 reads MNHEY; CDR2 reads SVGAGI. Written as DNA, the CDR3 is TGTGCCAGCAGTTACTCTTGGGGCGACCGAAACACCATATATTTT. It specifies CASSYSWGDRNTIYF.

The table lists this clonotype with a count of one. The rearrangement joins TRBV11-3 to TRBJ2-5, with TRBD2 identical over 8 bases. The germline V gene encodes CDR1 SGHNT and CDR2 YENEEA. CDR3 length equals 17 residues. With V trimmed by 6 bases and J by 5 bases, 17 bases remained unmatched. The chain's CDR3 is CASSPPGGAGGMETQYF. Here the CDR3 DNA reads TGTGCCAGCAGTCCACCGGGGGGGGCCGGGGGAATGGAGACCCAGTACTTC.

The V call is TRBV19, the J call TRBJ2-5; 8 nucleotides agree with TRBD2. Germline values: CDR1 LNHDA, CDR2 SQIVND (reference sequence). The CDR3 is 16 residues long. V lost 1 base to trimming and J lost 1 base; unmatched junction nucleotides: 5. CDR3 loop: CASSIVSAGAQETQYF. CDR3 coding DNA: TGTGCCAGTAGTATAGTATCAGCGGGGGCCCAAGAGACCCAGTACTTC.

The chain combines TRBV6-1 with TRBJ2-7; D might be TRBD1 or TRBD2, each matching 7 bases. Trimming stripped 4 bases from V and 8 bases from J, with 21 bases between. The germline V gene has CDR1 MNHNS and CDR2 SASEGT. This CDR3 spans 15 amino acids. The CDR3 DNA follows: TGTGCCAGCAGTGGAGACCAGGGGGGAGGGAAGAAGCAGTACTTC. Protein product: CASSGDQGGGKKQYF.

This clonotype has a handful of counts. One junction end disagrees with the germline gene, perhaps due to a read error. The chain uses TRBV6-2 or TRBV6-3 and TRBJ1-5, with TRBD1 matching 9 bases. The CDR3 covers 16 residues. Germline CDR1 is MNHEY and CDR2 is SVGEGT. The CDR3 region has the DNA TGTGCCAGCAGTTCCTCCGGGACAGGGATCAATCGGCCCCAGCATTTT. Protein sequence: CASSSSGTGINRPQHF.

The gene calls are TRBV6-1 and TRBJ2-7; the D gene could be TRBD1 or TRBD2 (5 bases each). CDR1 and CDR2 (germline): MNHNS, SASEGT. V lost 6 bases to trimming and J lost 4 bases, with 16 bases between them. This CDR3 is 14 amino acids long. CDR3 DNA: TGTGCCAGCAGACCCTCGGGGACCGTTTACGAGCAGTACTTC. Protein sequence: CASRPSGTVYEQYF.

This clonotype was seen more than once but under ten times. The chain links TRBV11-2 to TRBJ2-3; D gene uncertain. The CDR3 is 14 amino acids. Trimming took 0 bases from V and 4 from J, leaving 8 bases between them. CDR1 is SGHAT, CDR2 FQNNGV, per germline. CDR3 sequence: CASSLDGRPDTQYF. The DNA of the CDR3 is TGTGCCAGCAGCTTAGATGGACGACCAGATACGCAGTATTTT.

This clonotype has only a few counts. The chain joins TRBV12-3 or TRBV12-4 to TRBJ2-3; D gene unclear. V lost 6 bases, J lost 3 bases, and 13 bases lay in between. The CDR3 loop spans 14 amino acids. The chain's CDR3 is CASRKGTETDTQYF. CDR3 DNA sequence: TGTGCCAGCAGAAAGGGAACGGAAACAGATACGCAGTATTTT.

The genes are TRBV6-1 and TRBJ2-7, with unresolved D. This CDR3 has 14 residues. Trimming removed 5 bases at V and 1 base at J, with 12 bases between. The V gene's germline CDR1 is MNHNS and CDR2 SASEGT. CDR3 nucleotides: TGTGCCAGCAGTACCACAATAGGGTCCTACGAGCAGTACTTC. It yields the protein CASSTTIGSYEQYF.